The next 26 T cell receptor beta chains were all read from a single sample in a study of beta chain features in type 1 diabetes. What was sequenced were expressed TCRB transcripts, since all of the isolated RNA had been reverse transcribed. Data came from immunoSEQ multiplex PCR; TCRdb stores just in-frame clones and leaves some out. The profile shows 300,000 to 450,000 clones, 10% to 15% of them singletons. Input material: naive CD4+ T cells from blood. These receptors all stem from a man younger than 30 in good health.

This clone was picked up a small number of times. This chain links TRBV6-5 with TRBJ2-2; D is uncertain. Germline V lookup: CDR1 MNHEY, CDR2 SVGAGI. The CDR3 has 15 residues. With 2 bases removed from V and 4 bases from J, the gap between germline ends came to 11 bases. As DNA, the CDR3 is TGTGCCAGCAGTTACCTGGGCTCCCGCACCGGGGAGCTGTTTTTT. Protein product: CASSYLGSRTGELFF.

This clone appeared once. This rearrangement joins TRBV15 to TRBJ2-3, with D possibly matching TRBD2 (6 bases). Germline assignment: CDR1 LNHNV and CDR2 YYDKDF (reference sequence). The CDR3 has 14 residues. V shed 6 bases and J shed 2 bases, with 12 bases lying between them. In nucleotides, the CDR3 is TGTGCCACCAGGGTCAGGGACTTCACAGATACGCAGTATTTT. This gives the protein CATRVRDFTDTQYF.

The chain has TRBV25-1 and TRBJ1-1; 7 bases match TRBD1. Per the germline V gene, CDR1 is MGHDK and CDR2 is SYGVNS. Trimming at V came to 4 bases and at J to 0 bases, leaving 2 bases not matched to a gene. The CDR3 consists of 14 residues. The CDR3 DNA follows: TGTGCCAGCAGTGGACAGGGATTGAACACTGAAGCTTTCTTT. It translates to CASSGQGLNTEAFF. Together with reference TRBV25-1 and TRBJ1-1, the CDR3 gives the full variable domain: EADIYQTPRYLVIGTGKKITLECSQTMGHDKMYWYQQDPGMELHLIHYSYGVNSTEKGDLSSESTVSRIRTEHFPLTLESARPSHTSQYLCASSGQGLNTEAFFGQGTRLTVV.

This clone was counted between two and nine times. Here the CDR3 reads CASSEFGGASGYTF. CDR3 DNA sequence: TGTGCCAGCAGTGAATTCGGGGGGGCGTCCGGCTACACCTTC. The gene calls are TRBV25-1 and TRBJ1-2; TRBD1 might be the D (6 bases). The CDR3 consists of 14 residues. V was clipped by 1 base and J by 8 bases, with 14 bases between them. CDR1 and CDR2 from the germline V gene are MGHDK and SYGVNS.

This clone was counted between two and nine times. This chain connects TRBV11-2 to TRBJ2-3; D gene unclear. Trimming left V 1 base short and J 4 bases short, with 12 bases between. The CDR3 extends over 15 amino acids. Germline CDR1 reads SGHAT; CDR2 reads FQNNGV. CDR3 in amino acids: CASSLVPDSADTQYF. CDR3 sequence (DNA): TGTGCCAGCAGCTTAGTGCCAGATTCCGCAGATACGCAGTATTTT.

Concerning this clone: This same CDR3 is encoded by further DNA sequences in the sample. This rearrangement joins TRBV28 to TRBJ2-7; 7 bases line up with TRBD2. Germline V gene sequence: CDR1 MDHEN, CDR2 SYDVKM. This CDR3 is built from 13 residues. With V trimmed by 4 bases and J by 2 bases, 2 bases remained unmatched. CDR3 in amino acids: CASSSGGTYEQYF. In DNA form, the CDR3 reads TGTGCCAGCAGTTCCGGGGGGACCTACGAGCAGTACTTC.

This chain links TRBV19 with TRBJ1-2, with D unresolved. The V gene lost 7 bases and the J gene lost 2 bases, with 5 bases spanning the gap. The CDR3 has 11 residues. Germline V gives CDR1 LNHDA, CDR2 SQIVND (reference sequence). This CDR3 reads CASNQNYGYTF. The CDR3, as DNA: TGTGCCAGTAACCAGAACTATGGCTACACCTTC.

This clone was seen a handful of times. This rearrangement joins TRBV7-3 to TRBJ1-1, with D possibly being TRBD1 (6 bases). Trimming cost V 3 bases and J 4 bases, with 15 bases left between them. The germline V gene encodes CDR1 SGHTA and CDR2 FQGTGA. This CDR3 has 15 amino acids. CDR3 loop: CASSFGGGARTEAFF. In nucleotides, the CDR3 is TGTGCCAGCAGCTTCGGAGGGGGGGCCCGCACTGAAGCTTTCTTT.

This clone was counted only a few times. The chain employs TRBV7-2 and TRBJ2-7, with D perhaps TRBD2 (5 bases). The ends were cut back, 1 base at V and 3 bases at J, with 10 bases in the middle. Germline V gives CDR1 SGHTA, CDR2 FQGNSA. This CDR3 region has 14 residues. CDR3 loop: CASSLGGLVYEQYF. The CDR3 bases are TGTGCCAGCAGCTTAGGAGGACTGGTCTACGAGCAGTACTTC.

This clone was observed a handful of times. The V call is TRBV7-2, the J call TRBJ1-6, with a possible D match to TRBD1 (5 bases). V was shortened by 5 bases and J by 10 bases, with 15 bases between the two germline ends. The germline V gene has CDR1 SGHTA and CDR2 FQGNSA. CDR3 length equals 14 residues. The CDR3 nucleotides are TGTGCCAGCAGCGGAACGAAGGGGAGGTCACCCCTCCACTTT. Translating it yields CASSGTKGRSPLHF.

This sequence joins TRBV30 and TRBJ2-7; the D gene is possibly TRBD1 (6 bases). Trimming pared 6 bases from V and 3 bases from J, leaving 21 bases between. This CDR3 has 15 residues. CDR1 GTSNPN and CDR2 SVGIG come from the germline V gene (reference sequence). This CDR3 reads CACISHRARNYEQYF. The CDR3 bases are TGTGCCTGTATTTCGCACAGGGCTCGTAACTACGAGCAGTACTTC.

This clone was detected only a few times. V usage is TRBV29-1 and J usage is TRBJ1-3, with D possibly matching TRBD1 (5 bases). This CDR3 is 12 amino acids long. CDR1 and CDR2 from the germline V gene are SQVTM and ANQGSEA. V lost 7 bases to trimming and J lost 2 bases, with 9 bases between them. Here the CDR3 DNA reads TGCAGCGCCCTGGGGCCTGGAAACACCATATATTTT. Protein sequence: CSALGPGNTIYF.

The CDR3 coding sequence is TGTGCCAGCAGGGGACAGGGTAGTAGCAATCAGCCCCAGCATTTT. It yields the protein CASRGQGSSNQPQHF. The chain links TRBV6-6 to TRBJ1-5, with 9 nucleotides matching TRBD1. Unmatched junction bases numbered 3, after V lost 6 bases and J lost 0 bases. This CDR3 contains 15 residues. Germline V gene sequence: CDR1 MNHNY, CDR2 SVGAGI (reference sequence).

The chain employs TRBV18 and TRBJ2-1; possibly TRBD2 for D (5 bases). Germline V gene sequence: CDR1 KGHSH, CDR2 LQKENI. This CDR3 spans 16 amino acids. Trimming stripped 3 bases from V and 6 bases from J, with 18 bases between. Here the CDR3 DNA reads TGTGCCAGCTCACCTCGGGAAACCCAGGAAGGCAATGAGCAGTTCTTC. The encoded protein is CASSPRETQEGNEQFF.

The chain combines TRBV28 with TRBJ2-6, with 8 positions matching TRBD2. The CDR3 spans 12 residues. Germline V gene lookup returns CDR1 MDHEN and CDR2 SYDVKM. The V gene end was trimmed by 5 bases and the J gene end by 16 bases; junction bases not matched to a gene: 7. CDR3 DNA sequence: TGTGCCAGCAGTCCGTTCGGGGGGGTGCTGACTTTC. Its translation is CASSPFGGVLTF.

This clone appeared a few times. The chain links TRBV2 to TRBJ1-2, with a weak D call TRBD1 (6 bases). The length of the CDR3 is 15 residues. The V end was cut by 0 bases, the J end by 4 bases, with 12 bases between. Germline V lookup: CDR1 SNHLY, CDR2 FYNNEI. The chain's CDR3 is CASSEAMDSSYGYTF. CDR3 nucleotides: TGTGCCAGCAGTGAAGCGATGGACAGCAGCTATGGCTACACCTTC.

The chain has TRBV5-1 and TRBJ1-1; D may be TRBD1 (6 bases). Germline V CDR1 and CDR2: SGHRS, YFSETQ. V lost 1 base and J lost 2, with 21 bases in between. The CDR3 spans 18 residues. CDR3 sequence (DNA): TGCGCCAGCAGCTTGTGGGCCCTAGGGGGTAAAGACAACACTGAAGCTTTCTTT. Encoded protein: CASSLWALGGKDNTEAFF. Based on the CDR3 plus reference TRBV5-1 and TRBJ1-1, the full variable domain is KAGVTQTPRYLIKTRGQQVTLSCSPISGHRSVSWYQQTPGQGLQFLFEYFSETQRNKGNFPGRFSGRQFSNSRSEMNVSTLELGDSALYLCASSLWALGGKDNTEAFFGQGTRLTVV.

The rearrangement links TRBV30 to TRBJ2-1; 8 bases fit TRBD2. The trim removed 4 bases at V and 1 base at J, leaving 6 bases unmatched. This CDR3 is built from 15 residues. Germline values: CDR1 GTSNPN, CDR2 SVGIG (reference sequence). DNA of the CDR3: TGTGCCTGGATAACTAGCGGAGGATCCTACAATGAGCAGTTCTTC. It codes for CAWITSGGSYNEQFF.

The sample holds a few counts of this clone. The rearrangement uses TRBV5-1 and TRBJ2-5; D is ambiguous. The germline V gene has CDR1 SGHRS and CDR2 YFSETQ. V lost 2 bases and J 1 base, leaving 9 bases between the germline ends. This CDR3 is 14 amino acids long. CDR3 in amino acids: CASSFRTGQETQYF. Written as DNA, the CDR3 is TGCGCCAGCAGCTTTAGAACCGGCCAAGAGACCCAGTACTTC.

V and J are TRBV28 and TRBJ2-7; TRBD1 matches 9 bases. Germline lookup yields CDR1 MDHEN and CDR2 SYDVKM. V dropped 7 bases and J dropped 2; count of bases not matched to a gene: 9. The CDR3 has 15 residues. CDR3 sequence reads: CASTRGGTGTYEQYF. CDR3 nucleotides: TGTGCCAGCACTAGGGGGGGGACAGGGACCTACGAGCAGTACTTC. The full variable domain, completed using reference TRBV28 and TRBJ2-7, is DVKVTQSSRYLVKRTGEKVFLECVQDMDHENMFWYRQDPGLGLRLIYFSYDVKMKEKGDIPEGYSVSREKKERFSLILESASTNQTSMYLCASTRGGTGTYEQYFGPGTRLTVT.

This rearrangement joins TRBV4-2 to TRBJ1-1; D unresolved. The germline V gene has CDR1 LGHNA and CDR2 YNFKEQ. This CDR3 comprises 17 residues. V lost 3 bases, J lost 1 base, and 18 bases lay in between. This CDR3 reads CASSQLRPNVQNTEAFF. CDR3 DNA: TGTGCCAGCAGCCAGCTGAGGCCGAACGTGCAGAACACTGAAGCTTTCTTT.

This sequence joins TRBV7-2 and TRBJ1-2; D is possibly TRBD1 (6 bases). Trimming took 5 bases from V and 2 from J, leaving 12 bases between them. Germline V lookup: CDR1 SGHTA, CDR2 FQGNSA. The CDR3 is 14 residues long. The CDR3, as DNA: TGTGCCAGCAGCACAGGGCCCCGAAACTATGGCTACACCTTC. It translates to CASSTGPRNYGYTF.

The table lists this clone with a few counts. This chain's CDR3 is CASSEMDRDTQYF. The CDR3 DNA follows: TGTGCCAGCTCCGAAATGGACAGAGATACGCAGTATTTT. The chain uses TRBV18 and TRBJ2-3; a possible D gene is TRBD1 (6 bases). V was clipped by 6 bases and J by 5 bases, with 12 bases between them. In germline, CDR1 is KGHSH, CDR2 LQKENI. This CDR3 has 13 amino acids.

In its sample, this clone was seen once. The V call is TRBV19, the J call TRBJ2-7, with 8 positions matching TRBD2. The CDR3 consists of 17 residues. Per germline, CDR1 LNHDA and CDR2 SQIVND (reference sequence). Trimming at V came to 2 bases and at J to 0 bases, leaving 9 bases not matched to a gene. The DNA of the CDR3 is TGTGCCAGTAGTATATCCCCAGCGGGAGCGGGCTCCTACGAGCAGTACTTC. This gives the protein CASSISPAGAGSYEQYF.

This clone was picked up a small number of times. The chain combines TRBV5-6 with TRBJ2-1, with 9 bases aligning to TRBD2. Germline CDR1 reads SGHDT; CDR2 reads YYEEEE. This CDR3 has 14 residues. Trimming at V came to 4 bases and at J to 5 bases, leaving 4 bases not matched to a gene. This CDR3 reads CASSTGLANNEQFF. CDR3 sequence (DNA): TGTGCCAGCAGCACGGGACTAGCTAACAATGAGCAGTTCTTC.

With regard to this clone: Within the sample, other DNA sequences also encode this same CDR3. V usage is TRBV5-1 and J usage is TRBJ2-3; D unclear. There are 14 residues in the CDR3. CDR1 is SGHRS, CDR2 YFSETQ, per germline. V was trimmed by 2 bases and J by 0 bases, leaving 7 bases between them. This CDR3 is CASSLGESTDTQYF. The DNA for the CDR3 is TGCGCCAGCAGCTTAGGAGAAAGCACAGATACGCAGTATTTT.